This entry features one T cell receptor (beta chain) sequence. The data stem from a study of blood T cell repertoires in COVID-19. Trimming at V came to 5 bases and at J to 5 bases, leaving 7 bases not matched to a gene. The CDR3 is 15 amino acids. The germline V gene has CDR1 MNHEY and CDR2 SMNVEV (reference sequence). Generated by immunoSEQ multiplex PCR, the TCRdb table keeps only in-frame clones and is missing some. The top ten hold more than 15% of the sample, which has approximately 140,000 clones, around 89% seen once. V gene TRBV27 combines with J gene TRBJ2-5; 11 nucleotides agree with TRBD1. The TCR was taken from a man in his forties or fifties with active or convalescent COVID-19. Sequencing used peripheral blood. The CDR3 DNA is TGTGCCAGCAGTACGGGGACAGGGGGGCGGGAGACCCAGTACTTC. Amino acids: CASSTGTGGRETQYF.